The entry below describes one T cell receptor beta chain. This entry is derived from a study of glioma-infiltrating T cells after dendritic cell vaccination. Fresh-frozen tumor tissue and more than two years of survival data were available for all. Germline V gene sequence: CDR1 SGHTS, CDR2 YDEGEE. Trimming cost V 4 bases and J 3 bases; bases outside gene matches: 9. CDR3 length: 15 amino acids. The PCR used 60 V beta and 13 J beta primers. Only in-frame clones appear in the TCRdb table, and some are missing; sequencing was by immunoSEQ multiplex PCR. The sample has about 90,000 clones, about 85% seen once; the top ten hold around 2.9%.

The sequence was obtained from a human donor with glioblastoma. Specimen: blood, collected before dendritic cell vaccination. J is TRBJ2-5 and V is TRBV5-8; 7 positions agree with TRBD1. The CDR3 here is CASSTLPGTEETQYF. CDR3 coding DNA: TGTGCCAGCAGCACACTCCCGGGGACAGAAGAGACCCAGTACTTC. Full variable domain (remainder filled in from reference TRBV5-8 and TRBJ2-5): EAGVTQSPTHLIKTRGQQATLRCSPISGHTSVYWYQQALGLGLQFLLWYDEGEERNRGNFPPRFSGRQFPNYSSELNVNALELEDSALYLCASSTLPGTEETQYFGPGTRLLVL.